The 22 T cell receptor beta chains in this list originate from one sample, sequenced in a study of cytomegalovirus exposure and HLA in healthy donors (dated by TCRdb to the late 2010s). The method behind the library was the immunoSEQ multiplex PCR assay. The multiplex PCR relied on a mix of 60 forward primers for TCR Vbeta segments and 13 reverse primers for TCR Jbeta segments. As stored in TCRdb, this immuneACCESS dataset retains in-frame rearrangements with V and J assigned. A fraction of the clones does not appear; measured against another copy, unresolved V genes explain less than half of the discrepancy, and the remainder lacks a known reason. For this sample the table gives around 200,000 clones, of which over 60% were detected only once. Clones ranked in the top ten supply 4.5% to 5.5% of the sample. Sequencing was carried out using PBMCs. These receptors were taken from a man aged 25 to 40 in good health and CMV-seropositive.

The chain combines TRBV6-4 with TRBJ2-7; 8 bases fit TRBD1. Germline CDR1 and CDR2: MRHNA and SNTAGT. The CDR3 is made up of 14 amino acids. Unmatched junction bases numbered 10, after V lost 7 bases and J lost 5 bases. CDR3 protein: CASTLEGQGHEQYF. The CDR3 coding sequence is TGTGCCAGCACCCTTGAAGGACAGGGCCACGAGCAGTACTTC.

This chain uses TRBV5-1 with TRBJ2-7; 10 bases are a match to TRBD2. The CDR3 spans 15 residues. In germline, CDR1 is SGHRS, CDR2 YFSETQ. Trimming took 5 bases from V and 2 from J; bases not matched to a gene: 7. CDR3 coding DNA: TGCGCCAGCAGGCCTACTAGCGGGACTGCCTACGAGCAGTACTTC. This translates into CASRPTSGTAYEQYF.

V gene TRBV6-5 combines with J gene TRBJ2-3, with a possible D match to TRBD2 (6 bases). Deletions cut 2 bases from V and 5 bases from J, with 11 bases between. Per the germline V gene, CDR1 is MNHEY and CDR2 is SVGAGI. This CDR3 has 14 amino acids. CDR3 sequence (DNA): TGTGCCAGCAGTTACAGGAGGGGTGTAGATACGCAGTATTTT. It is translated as CASSYRRGVDTQYF.

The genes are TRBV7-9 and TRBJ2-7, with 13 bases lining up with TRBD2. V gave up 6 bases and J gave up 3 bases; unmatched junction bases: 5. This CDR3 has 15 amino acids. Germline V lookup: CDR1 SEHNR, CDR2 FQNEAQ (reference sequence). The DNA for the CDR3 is TGTGCCAGCAGTTTTAGGACTAGCGGGAGCTACGAGCAGTACTTC. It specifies CASSFRTSGSYEQYF.

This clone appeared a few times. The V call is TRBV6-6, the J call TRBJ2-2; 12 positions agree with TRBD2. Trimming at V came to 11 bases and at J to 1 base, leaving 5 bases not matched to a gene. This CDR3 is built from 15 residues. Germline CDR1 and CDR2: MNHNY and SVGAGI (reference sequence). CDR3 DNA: TGTGCCGGATCGGGACTAGCGGGGAACACCGGGGAGCTGTTTTTT. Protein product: CAGSGLAGNTGELFF.

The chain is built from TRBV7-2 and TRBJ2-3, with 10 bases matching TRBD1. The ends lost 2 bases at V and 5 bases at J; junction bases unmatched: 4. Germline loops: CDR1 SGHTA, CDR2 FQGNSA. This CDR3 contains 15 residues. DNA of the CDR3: TGTGCCAGCAGCTTACTGGGACAGGGGATAGATACGCAGTATTTT. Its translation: CASSLLGQGIDTQYF.

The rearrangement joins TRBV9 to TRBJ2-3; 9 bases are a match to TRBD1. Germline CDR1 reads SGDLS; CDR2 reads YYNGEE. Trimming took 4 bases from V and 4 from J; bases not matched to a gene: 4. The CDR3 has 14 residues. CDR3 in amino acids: CASSLRQGADTQYF. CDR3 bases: TGTGCCAGCAGCCTAAGACAGGGGGCAGATACGCAGTATTTT. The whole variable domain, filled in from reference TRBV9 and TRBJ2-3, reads DSGVTQTPKHLITATGQRVTLRCSPRSGDLSVYWYQQSLDQGLQFLIQYYNGEERAKGNILERFSAQQFPDLHSELNLSSLELGDSALYFCASSLRQGADTQYFGPGTRLTVL.

In nucleotides, the CDR3 is TGCGCCAGCACCGCTCGGACAGGGTTAGGCACTGAAGCTTTCTTT. This codes for CASTARTGLGTEAFF. This chain links TRBV4-3 with TRBJ1-1, with 8 bases identical to TRBD1. The V gene's germline CDR1 is LGHNA and CDR2 YSLEER. The CDR3 extends over 15 amino acids. V dropped 7 bases and J dropped 4; count of bases not matched to a gene: 11.

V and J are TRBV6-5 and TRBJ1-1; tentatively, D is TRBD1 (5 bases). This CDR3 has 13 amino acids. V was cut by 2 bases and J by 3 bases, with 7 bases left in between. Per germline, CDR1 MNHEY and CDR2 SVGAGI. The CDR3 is CASSYDSYTEAFF. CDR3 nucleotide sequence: TGTGCCAGCAGTTACGACAGCTACACTGAAGCTTTCTTT.

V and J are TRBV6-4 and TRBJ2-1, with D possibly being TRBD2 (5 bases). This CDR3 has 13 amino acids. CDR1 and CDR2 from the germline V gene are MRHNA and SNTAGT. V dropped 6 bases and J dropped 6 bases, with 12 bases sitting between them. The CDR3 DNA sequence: TGTGCCAGCAGGCGGACTGCCGGCAATGAGCAGTTCTTC. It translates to CASRRTAGNEQFF.

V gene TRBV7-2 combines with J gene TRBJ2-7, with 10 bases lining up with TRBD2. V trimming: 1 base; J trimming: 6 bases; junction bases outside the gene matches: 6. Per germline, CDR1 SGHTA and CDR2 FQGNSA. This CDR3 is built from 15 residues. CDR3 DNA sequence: TGTGCCAGCAGCTTAGAAGAGAGCGGGAGGGGCGAGCAGTACTTC. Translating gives CASSLEESGRGEQYF.

CDR3 DNA sequence: TGCAGCGTTGCTAGGGCGGGTAGCACAGATACGCAGTATTTT. Its translation is CSVARAGSTDTQYF. The chain uses TRBV29-1 and TRBJ2-3, with D possibly TRBD2 on 5 matching bases. The germline gives CDR1 SQVTM, CDR2 ANQGSEA. This CDR3 has 14 residues. The V and J ends lost 4 bases and 0 bases respectively, with 11 bases between them.

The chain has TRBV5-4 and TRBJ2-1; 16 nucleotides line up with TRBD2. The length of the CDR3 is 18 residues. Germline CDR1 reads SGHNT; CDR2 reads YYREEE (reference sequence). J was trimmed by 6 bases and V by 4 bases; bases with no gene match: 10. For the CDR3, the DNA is TGTGCCAGCAGCCCTGGGACTAGCGGGAGGGCCAGGGGCAATGAGCAGTTCTTC. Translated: CASSPGTSGRARGNEQFF.

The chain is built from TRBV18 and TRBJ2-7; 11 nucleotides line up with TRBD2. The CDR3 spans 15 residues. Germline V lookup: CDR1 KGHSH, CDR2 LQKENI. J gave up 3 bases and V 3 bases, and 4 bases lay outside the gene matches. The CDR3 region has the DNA TGTGCCAGCTCACCTGGGACTAGCGGTATCTACGAGCAGTACTTC. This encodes CASSPGTSGIYEQYF.

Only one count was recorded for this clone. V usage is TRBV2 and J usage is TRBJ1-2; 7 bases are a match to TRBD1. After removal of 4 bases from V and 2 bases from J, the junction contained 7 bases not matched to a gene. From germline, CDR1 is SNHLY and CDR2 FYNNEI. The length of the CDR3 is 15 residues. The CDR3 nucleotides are TGTGCCAGCAGTGCGGAGAGGGGGCAAAACTATGGCTACACCTTC. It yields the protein CASSAERGQNYGYTF.

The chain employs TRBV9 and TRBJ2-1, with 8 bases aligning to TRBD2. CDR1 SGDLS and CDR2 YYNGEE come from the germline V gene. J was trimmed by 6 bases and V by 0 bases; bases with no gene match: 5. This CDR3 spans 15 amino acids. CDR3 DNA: TGTGCCAGCAGCGTAGCTCTCGGGGGGGGCAATGAGCAGTTCTTC. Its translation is CASSVALGGGNEQFF.

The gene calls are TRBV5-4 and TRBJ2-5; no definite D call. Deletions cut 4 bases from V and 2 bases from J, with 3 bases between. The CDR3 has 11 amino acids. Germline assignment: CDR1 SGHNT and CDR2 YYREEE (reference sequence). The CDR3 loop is CASSQQETQYF. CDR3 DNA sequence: TGTGCCAGCAGCCAACAAGAGACCCAGTACTTC.

In DNA form, the CDR3 reads TGTGCCAGCTCACCCGGACAGGGCGATAGCAATCAGCCCCAGCATTTT. It yields the protein CASSPGQGDSNQPQHF. The chain uses TRBV18 and TRBJ1-5, with 8 bases lining up with TRBD1. CDR1 is KGHSH, CDR2 LQKENI, per germline. The CDR3 loop spans 16 amino acids. With 3 bases clipped from V and 0 bases from J, the junction kept 4 bases outside the gene matches.

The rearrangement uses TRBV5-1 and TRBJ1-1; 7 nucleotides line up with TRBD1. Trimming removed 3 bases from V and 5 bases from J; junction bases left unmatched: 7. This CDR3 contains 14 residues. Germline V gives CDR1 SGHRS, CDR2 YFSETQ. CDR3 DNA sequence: TGCGCCAGCAGCTACGACAGGGCGTTGACTGAAGCTTTCTTT. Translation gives CASSYDRALTEAFF.

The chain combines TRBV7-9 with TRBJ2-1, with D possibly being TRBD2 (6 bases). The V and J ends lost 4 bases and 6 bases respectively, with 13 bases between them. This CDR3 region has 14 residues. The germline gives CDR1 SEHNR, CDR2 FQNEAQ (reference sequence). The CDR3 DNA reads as TGTGCCAGCAGCTCCTGGGACTTTTTCAATGAGCAGTTCTTC. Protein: CASSSWDFFNEQFF.

As DNA, the CDR3 is TGTGCCTTCCGGGACAGGGTGACCGGGGAGCTGTTTTTT. This codes for CAFRDRVTGELFF. The genes are TRBV6-5 and TRBJ2-2, with 9 bases identical to TRBD1. CDR1 is MNHEY, CDR2 SVGAGI, per germline. The CDR3 length is 13 residues. J was trimmed by 5 bases and V by 11 bases; bases with no gene match: 6.

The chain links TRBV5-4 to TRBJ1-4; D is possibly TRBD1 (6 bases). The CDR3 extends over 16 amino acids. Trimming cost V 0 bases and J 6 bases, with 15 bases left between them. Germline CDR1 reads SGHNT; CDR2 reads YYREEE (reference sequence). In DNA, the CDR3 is TGTGCCAGCAGCTTGGAAGGGGCAGGGGAGTATGAAAAACTGTTTTTT. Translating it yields CASSLEGAGEYEKLFF. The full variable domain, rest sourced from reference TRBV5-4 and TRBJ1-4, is ETGVTQSPTHLIKTRGQQVTLRCSSQSGHNTVSWYQQALGQGPQFIFQYYREEENGRGNFPPRFSGLQFPNYSSELNVNALELDDSALYLCASSLEGAGEYEKLFFGSGTQLSVL.